These 19 T cell receptor beta chains came from one sample sequenced in a study of control samples from healthy donors and cancer patients (dated by TCRdb to about 2020). Library prep was done by the immunoSEQ multiplex PCR assay. In its TCRdb copy, this immuneACCESS table keeps in-frame sequences only and misses some clones. Where compared with another copy, unresolved V genes explain less than half of these, and the others have no known cause. Present in this sample are about 150,000 clones, about 93% of which were seen just once. The ten largest clones add up to around 2.2% of the sample. Sample: blood. These receptor sequences come from a man aged 50-59 years in good health.

The chain uses TRBV24-1 and TRBJ1-2; TRBD1 might be the D (6 bases). Trimming took 3 bases from V and 4 from J, leaving 11 bases between them. The CDR3 is 14 amino acids. Germline CDR1 KGHDR, CDR2 SFDVKD. Here the CDR3 reads CATSDRTVGYGYTF. The DNA for the CDR3 is TGTGCCACCAGTGATCGGACAGTCGGCTATGGCTACACCTTC.

V and J are TRBV19 and TRBJ2-6; the match to TRBD1 covers 9 bases. Germline loops: CDR1 LNHDA, CDR2 SQIVND (reference sequence). The CDR3 is 16 residues long. V trimming: 7 bases; J trimming: 4 bases; junction bases outside the gene matches: 8. This CDR3 is CASIEQGAIGANVLTF. In nucleotides, the CDR3 is TGTGCCAGTATTGAACAGGGGGCAATCGGGGCCAACGTCCTGACTTTC.

This chain connects TRBV6-5 to TRBJ2-4; 8 bases align to TRBD1. The V segment lost 6 bases and the J segment 6 bases; nucleotides outside the gene matches: 7. The V gene's germline CDR1 is MNHEY and CDR2 SVGAGI. The CDR3 length is 14 residues. In nucleotides, the CDR3 is TGTGCCAGCAGCTCCATCGGGACAGGAAACATTCAGTACTTC. Its protein product is CASSSIGTGNIQYF.

The chain couples TRBV28 to TRBJ2-7; the D is unclear. V lost 7 bases, J lost 1 base, and 14 bases lay in between. Germline CDR1 MDHEN, CDR2 SYDVKM. The CDR3 sequence is 14 residues long. The CDR3 DNA sequence: TGTGCCAGCATCCCCCCTAGACCGTCCTACGAGCAGTACTTC. Its translation is CASIPPRPSYEQYF. The full variable domain, with the rest looked up from reference TRBV28 and TRBJ2-7, is DVKVTQSSRYLVKRTGEKVFLECVQDMDHENMFWYRQDPGLGLRLIYFSYDVKMKEKGDIPEGYSVSREKKERFSLILESASTNQTSMYLCASIPPRPSYEQYFGPGTRLTVT.

This chain joins TRBV6-5 and TRBJ1-5, with D possibly TRBD1 on 6 matching bases. Germline-derived CDR1 and CDR2 are MNHEY and SVGAGI. The CDR3 length is 13 residues. The ends were cut back, 10 bases at V and 4 bases at J, with 14 bases in the middle. The CDR3 coding sequence is TGTGCCACCTGGGGGCAGCTAAATCAGCCCCAGCATTTT. This codes for CATWGQLNQPQHF.

CDR3 region: CSVSRDRGLFEQYF. The CDR3 DNA reads TGCAGCGTCTCCCGGGACAGGGGGCTGTTCGAGCAGTACTTC. The chain couples TRBV29-1 to TRBJ2-7; 12 nucleotides match TRBD1. The CDR3 runs to 14 residues. CDR1 is SQVTM, CDR2 ANQGSEA, per germline. Trimming cost V 6 bases and J 6 bases; bases outside gene matches: 9.

V gene TRBV11-2 combines with J gene TRBJ2-1; 9 positions agree with TRBD2. The germline V gene encodes CDR1 SGHAT and CDR2 FQNNGV. V shed 5 bases, J shed 10 bases, and the junction held 18 bases outside the gene matches. The CDR3 covers 17 residues. Here the CDR3 DNA reads TGTGCCAGCAGCCGCAGAAGGGTCCGCGGGAGGGAGGGGGAGCAGTTCTTC. This encodes CASSRRRVRGREGEQFF.

The J gene is TRBJ2-5, the V gene TRBV6-6; no definite D call. Per the germline V gene, CDR1 is MNHNY and CDR2 is SVGAGI (reference sequence). There are 12 residues in the CDR3. V lost 2 bases, J lost 7 bases, and 8 bases lay in between. The CDR3 DNA is TGTGCCAGCAGTTACCTCCGGTGGACCCAGTACTTC. Its protein is CASSYLRWTQYF.

V gene TRBV3-1 (or the pseudogene TRBV3-2) combines with J gene TRBJ1-2; 7 positions agree with TRBD1. J gave up 0 bases and V 3 bases, and 4 bases lay outside the gene matches. CDR3 length: 15 amino acids. The germline gives CDR1 LGHDT, CDR2 YNNKEL (reference sequence). Here the CDR3 DNA reads TGTGCCAGCAGCCATTCAGGGGGTACTAACTATGGCTACACCTTC. Translation: CASSHSGGTNYGYTF.

This clone appeared once. The V gene is TRBV3-1 (or the pseudogene TRBV3-2), the J gene TRBJ2-2; the match to TRBD2 covers 15 bases. CDR3 size: 19 residues. Germline CDR1 and CDR2: LGHDT and YNNKEL (reference sequence). V trimming: 3 bases; J trimming: 5 bases; junction bases outside the gene matches: 10. DNA of the CDR3: TGTGCCAGCAGCCATCCGGGACTAGCGGGAGGCGGAAGGACCGGGGAGCTGTTTTTT. It encodes CASSHPGLAGGGRTGELFF.

V and J are TRBV28 and TRBJ1-3; tentatively, D is TRBD1 (6 bases). CDR3 length equals 14 residues. V lost 6 bases to trimming and J lost 0 bases, with 9 bases between them. From germline, CDR1 is MDHEN and CDR2 SYDVKM. The CDR3 DNA reads TGTGCCAGCAGGGACAGAGCCTCTGGAAACACCATATATTTT. This translates into CASRDRASGNTIYF.

The chain joins TRBV29-1 to TRBJ1-2; 7 bases line up with TRBD1. The CDR3 loop spans 13 amino acids. The V and J ends lost 1 base and 3 bases, in that order; junction bases with no gene match: 2. CDR1 is SQVTM and CDR2 is ANQGSEA in the germline V gene. In DNA form, the CDR3 reads TGCAGCGTTGAAGGGGACAGATACTATGGCTACACCTTC. Residues: CSVEGDRYYGYTF.

The V and J genes are TRBV28 and TRBJ1-2; 7 bases align to TRBD1. Trimming cost V 5 bases and J 1 base; bases outside gene matches: 4. The CDR3 has 14 amino acids. Per the germline V gene, CDR1 is MDHEN and CDR2 is SYDVKM. The CDR3 DNA reads as TGTGCCAGCAGTGGTGACAGGGATAACTATGGCTACACCTTC. This codes for CASSGDRDNYGYTF.

The rearrangement links TRBV10-2 to TRBJ2-7; D is possibly TRBD1 or TRBD2 (6 bases each). The CDR3 consists of 15 residues. Germline V CDR1 and CDR2: WSHSY, SAAADI. Trimming left V 0 bases short and J 4 bases short, with 13 bases between. The CDR3 sequence is CASSESTGAGYEQYF. The CDR3 bases are TGCGCCAGCAGTGAGTCGACGGGGGCGGGGTACGAGCAGTACTTC.

This chain connects TRBV30 to TRBJ2-6, with 7 bases fitting TRBD1. The CDR3 consists of 17 residues. CDR1 GTSNPN and CDR2 SVGIG come from the germline V gene (reference sequence). V lost 0 bases to trimming and J lost 0 bases; unmatched junction nucleotides: 5. CDR3 in amino acids: CAWSVGGPRSGANVLTF. The CDR3 nucleotides are TGTGCCTGGAGTGTAGGGGGCCCCCGCTCTGGGGCCAACGTCCTGACTTTC.

This clone was observed a single time. The chain combines TRBV5-1 with TRBJ1-3, with a weak D call TRBD1 (5 bases). Between the trimmed V and J ends, which lost 0 bases and 5 bases, there was a span of 12 bases. This CDR3 comprises 15 residues. Germline V gives CDR1 SGHRS, CDR2 YFSETQ. CDR3 sequence: CASSLDGDVRNTIYF. The CDR3 nucleotides are TGCGCCAGCAGCTTGGATGGGGACGTGCGAAACACCATATATTTT.

The chain is built from TRBV5-1 and TRBJ2-5; 11 bases map to TRBD2. Trimming at V came to 3 bases and at J to 2 bases, leaving 3 bases not matched to a gene. Germline V gene data show CDR1 as SGHRS and CDR2 as YFSETQ. This CDR3 spans 15 amino acids. Written as DNA, the CDR3 is TGCGCCAGCAGCTCATTAGCGGGAGGGCAAGAGACCCAGTACTTC. This gives the protein CASSSLAGGQETQYF.

The chain has TRBV7-2 and TRBJ2-3, with TRBD2 matching over 9 bases. CDR1 SGHTA and CDR2 FQGNSA come from the germline V gene. This CDR3 contains 15 residues. J lost 3 bases, V lost 6 bases, and 7 bases had no gene match. The DNA for the CDR3 is TGTGCCAGCAGTCGTAGCGGGAGAGCGACAGATACGCAGTATTTT. Amino acids: CASSRSGRATDTQYF.

This clone turned up a few times. Other DNA sequences in this specimen translate into the identical CDR3. The chain carries TRBV7-9 and TRBJ2-7; D is possibly TRBD1 (5 bases). The CDR3 spans 12 residues. The V and J ends lost 1 base and 5 bases respectively, with 6 bases between them. CDR1 and CDR2 (germline): SEHNR, FQNEAQ (reference sequence). For the CDR3, the DNA is TGTGCCAGCAGCTTAGAAGGGGACGAGCAGTACTTC. It is translated as CASSLEGDEQYF.